A single sample gave rise to the 26 T cell receptor beta chains below, sequenced in a study of CD8+ T cells in alopecia areata. Reverse transcribed after extraction, RNA yielded cDNA as the sequencing template. TCRdb keeps only in-frame clones here, not all; method: immunoSEQ multiplex PCR. The data hold roughly 190,000 clones, with around 60% observed a single time. As for treatment: oral pan-JAK inhibitor, 5-10 mg twice daily. The specimen comprised CD4+ T cells sorted from blood, sampled at week 4, from a patient treated with tofacitinib. The origin of the receptors is a human donor with alopecia areata.

This chain joins TRBV6-1 and TRBJ2-2, with 7 positions matching TRBD1. CDR3 length: 15 residues. V gave up 5 bases and J gave up 6 bases; unmatched junction bases: 9. Germline V gene sequence: CDR1 MNHNS, CDR2 SASEGT. The CDR3 sequence: CASSSRQGRAGELFF. The DNA for the CDR3 is TGTGCCAGCAGTTCCCGACAGGGACGGGCCGGGGAGCTGTTTTTT.

This clone was observed a single time. The V call is TRBV29-1, the J call TRBJ2-7, with D possibly being TRBD1 (5 bases). With 4 bases removed from V and 7 bases from J, the gap between germline ends came to 14 bases. The germline V gene encodes CDR1 SQVTM and CDR2 ANQGSEA. This CDR3 has 12 residues. Written as DNA, the CDR3 is TGCAGCGTTGTTGGGGCCGTGAAAGAGCAGTACTTC. Protein product: CSVVGAVKEQYF.

This clone showed up just a few times. The rearrangement uses TRBV2 and TRBJ2-5, with a tentative D call TRBD2 (6 bases). The germline gives CDR1 SNHLY, CDR2 FYNNEI. CDR3 size: 12 residues. The V end was cut by 6 bases, the J end by 5 bases, with 10 bases between. CDR3 amino acids: CASSGGGETQYF. DNA for the CDR3: TGTGCCAGCAGCGGAGGAGGGGAGACCCAGTACTTC.

The chain couples TRBV30 to TRBJ1-5; D is possibly TRBD1 (6 bases). The CDR3 is made up of 13 amino acids. Germline lookup yields CDR1 GTSNPN and CDR2 SVGIG (reference sequence). Trimming left V 1 base short and J 3 bases short, with 7 bases between. Here the CDR3 reads CAWSGQANQPQHF. The CDR3 DNA follows: TGTGCCTGGAGTGGACAGGCCAATCAGCCCCAGCATTTT.

This chain joins TRBV7-8 and TRBJ2-7; D is unclear. CDR3 length: 15 amino acids. V lost 5 bases to trimming and J lost 3 bases, with 17 bases between them. CDR1 and CDR2 (germline): SGHVS, FQNEAQ. The CDR3 region has the DNA TGTGCCAGCAGCCTAGGGCTTACCGTGGACTACGAGCAGTACTTC. It specifies CASSLGLTVDYEQYF.

V is TRBV30 and J is TRBJ1-2, with D possibly being TRBD1 (6 bases). There are 11 residues in the CDR3. Trimming stripped 1 base from V and 8 bases from J, with 8 bases between. Germline values: CDR1 GTSNPN, CDR2 SVGIG (reference sequence). CDR3 sequence (DNA): TGTGCCTGGAGTGGAGACAGGGGCTACACCTTC. It translates to CAWSGDRGYTF.

This clone has a handful of counts. This chain uses TRBV29-1 with TRBJ2-5; 7 bases are a match to TRBD2. CDR1 is SQVTM, CDR2 ANQGSEA, per germline. V shed 4 bases and J 1 base; nucleotides not matched to a gene: 9. The CDR3 runs 15 residues. In DNA form, the CDR3 reads TGCAGCGTTGTAAGGGACGGGGGGTCCCAAGAGACCCAGTACTTC. It specifies CSVVRDGGSQETQYF.

This chain joins TRBV5-1 and TRBJ2-7, with D tentatively TRBD1 or TRBD2 (5 bases each). CDR1 is SGHRS and CDR2 is YFSETQ in the germline V gene. The CDR3 length is 14 residues. The ends were cut back, 2 bases at V and 7 bases at J, with 16 bases in the middle. Here the CDR3 reads CASSFGAGRREQYF. CDR3 DNA: TGCGCCAGCAGCTTCGGGGCAGGGCGTCGGGAGCAGTACTTC.

The rearrangement links TRBV29-1 to TRBJ1-5, with a weak D call TRBD1 (6 bases). V was cut by 6 bases and J by 5 bases, with 11 bases left in between. CDR1 SQVTM and CDR2 ANQGSEA come from the germline V gene. The CDR3 has 12 residues. The CDR3 bases are TGCAGCGTCCGGGACAATTATCAGCCCCAGCATTTT. Translating it yields CSVRDNYQPQHF.

The chain employs TRBV30 and TRBJ2-1; unclear D gene. The CDR3 loop spans 13 amino acids. V was pared by 6 bases and J by 7 bases, with 16 bases between. The germline V gene encodes CDR1 GTSNPN and CDR2 SVGIG (reference sequence). The CDR3 DNA is TGTGCCTGCGGTAAGGGCCTGATAAATGAGCAGTTCTTC. This gives the protein CACGKGLINEQFF.

The rearrangement links TRBV19 to TRBJ1-2, with 9 bases lining up with TRBD1. Germline V CDR1 and CDR2: LNHDA, SQIVND (reference sequence). The CDR3 runs 14 residues. With V trimmed by 7 bases and J by 4 bases, 7 bases remained unmatched. The CDR3 sequence is CASTTRDRVYGYTF. CDR3 DNA sequence: TGTGCCAGTACAACCCGGGACAGGGTCTATGGCTACACCTTC.

This clone has just a few counts. V and J are TRBV29-1 and TRBJ2-5; no clear D gene. Germline V gene lookup returns CDR1 SQVTM and CDR2 ANQGSEA. This CDR3 contains 12 residues. V lost 3 bases, J lost 0 bases, and 5 bases lay in between. CDR3 sequence reads: CSVDWDQETQYF. CDR3 nucleotides: TGCAGCGTTGACTGGGACCAAGAGACCCAGTACTTC.

This clone came up a few times. This chain connects TRBV19 to TRBJ1-1; no reliable D call. CDR3 size: 14 residues. V was pared by 7 bases and J by 8 bases, with 20 bases between. In germline, CDR1 is LNHDA, CDR2 SQIVND (reference sequence). CDR3 DNA: TGTGCCAGTACGAGTGCGCTGGTATCTAGCGAAGCTTTCTTT. It yields the protein CASTSALVSSEAFF.

The chain links TRBV18 to TRBJ2-7; TRBD1 aligns across 8 bases. Looked up from germline, CDR1 is KGHSH and CDR2 is LQKENI. The CDR3 contains 13 residues. Trimming removed 5 bases from V and 3 bases from J; junction bases left unmatched: 3. This CDR3 reads CASSIGQGYEQYF. The DNA of the CDR3 is TGTGCCAGCTCAATCGGACAGGGCTACGAGCAGTACTTC. The whole variable domain, remainder taken from reference TRBV18 and TRBJ2-7, is NAGVMQNPRHLVRRRGQEARLRCSPMKGHSHVYWYRQLPEEGLKFMVYLQKENIIDESGMPKERFSAEFPKEGPSILRIQQVVRGDSAAYFCASSIGQGYEQYFGPGTRLTVT.

This clone occurred a few times. This rearrangement joins TRBV29-1 to TRBJ1-2, with D maybe TRBD1 (5 bases). The germline CDR1 and CDR2 sequences are SQVTM and ANQGSEA. The CDR3 loop spans 15 amino acids. V lost 7 bases and J 1 base, leaving 19 bases between the germline ends. CDR3 amino acids: CSGLLLGGDNYGYTF. The CDR3 coding sequence is TGCAGCGGATTGTTACTCGGGGGAGATAACTATGGCTACACCTTC.

This chain uses TRBV5-1 with TRBJ1-1; perhaps TRBD1 as D (5 bases). The CDR3 extends over 11 amino acids. The ends were cut back, 7 bases at V and 8 bases at J, with 12 bases in the middle. The germline CDR1 and CDR2 sequences are SGHRS and YFSETQ. The CDR3 is CASAGSGEAFF. As DNA, the CDR3 is TGCGCCAGCGCGGGATCAGGGGAAGCTTTCTTT.

V is TRBV5-1 and J is TRBJ2-4; 7 bases align to TRBD2. J was trimmed by 8 bases and V by 0 bases; bases with no gene match: 8. The CDR3 contains 15 residues. Germline values: CDR1 SGHRS, CDR2 YFSETQ. DNA of the CDR3: TGCGCCAGCAGCTTGGACCCCGGGGGGAGGCACATTCAGTACTTC. Protein sequence: CASSLDPGGRHIQYF.

V gene TRBV2 combines with J gene TRBJ1-1; possible D gene TRBD1, 6 bases. CDR3 length: 16 amino acids. CDR1 and CDR2 (germline): SNHLY, FYNNEI. Trimming took off 5 bases at V and 0 bases at J, with 16 bases between the two ends. The CDR3: CASSREGQIMNTEAFF. CDR3 in DNA: TGTGCCAGCAGTCGAGAGGGACAAATCATGAACACTGAAGCTTTCTTT.

The gene calls are TRBV29-1 and TRBJ2-5; TRBD1 matches at 7 bases. V was clipped by 4 bases and J by 1 base; unmatched bases: 3. The CDR3 is 13 residues long. The germline gives CDR1 SQVTM, CDR2 ANQGSEA. CDR3 region: CSVGWDSQETQYF. The CDR3 DNA sequence: TGCAGCGTTGGGTGGGACAGCCAAGAGACCCAGTACTTC. The variable domain in full, with the rest retrieved from reference TRBV29-1 and TRBJ2-5, is SAVISQKPSRDICQRGTSLTIQCQVDSQVTMMFWYRQQPGQSLTLIATANQGSEATYESGFVIDKFPISRPNLTFSTLTVSNMSPEDSSIYLCSVGWDSQETQYFGPGTRLLVL.

The rearrangement joins TRBV30 to TRBJ2-2; possible D gene TRBD2, 6 bases. Trimming took off 2 bases at V and 4 bases at J, with 11 bases between the two ends. The CDR3 extends over 14 amino acids. Germline loops: CDR1 GTSNPN, CDR2 SVGIG (reference sequence). DNA of the CDR3: TGTGCCTGGAGTCGGATTAGCGGCACCGGGGAGCTGTTTTTT. Amino acids: CAWSRISGTGELFF.

This clone has just a few counts. This sequence joins TRBV6-4 and TRBJ2-3; either TRBD1 or TRBD2 may fit D (5 bases each). This CDR3 region has 14 residues. Trimming removed 5 bases from V and 1 base from J, with 10 bases in between. CDR1 is MRHNA, CDR2 SNTAGT, per germline. The CDR3 region is CASSRDGRTDTQYF. In DNA form, the CDR3 reads TGTGCCAGCAGTCGGGACGGGCGCACAGATACGCAGTATTTT.

This clone was recorded many times. This rearrangement joins TRBV29-1 to TRBJ1-1, with D possibly TRBD1 on 5 matching bases. The CDR3 sequence is 15 residues long. Germline assignment: CDR1 SQVTM and CDR2 ANQGSEA. The V end lost 5 bases, the J end lost 3 bases, and 19 bases lay between the germline ends. The CDR3 DNA is TGCAGCGTTCTACACGGGGGGGTCCGGGACACTGAAGCTTTCTTT. Translation: CSVLHGGVRDTEAFF.

The chain joins TRBV10-3 to TRBJ2-3, with 7 bases aligning to TRBD1. This CDR3 contains 15 residues. Germline CDR1 is ENHRY and CDR2 is SYGVKD. Losses at the gene ends were 6 bases for V and 2 bases for J; bases not matched to a gene: 8. Written as DNA, the CDR3 is TGTGCCATCAGCGGGACAGACCCCTTCACAGATACGCAGTATTTT. Residues: CAISGTDPFTDTQYF.

This clone was picked up a small number of times. The sample has other DNA sequences that encode this CDR3 too. This rearrangement joins TRBV6-6 to TRBJ2-7; 11 positions agree with TRBD1. Germline assignment: CDR1 MNHNY and CDR2 SVGAGI (reference sequence). The CDR3 totals 15 residues. The trim removed 0 bases at V and 2 bases at J, leaving 0 bases unmatched. For the CDR3, the DNA is TGTGCCAGCAGTTACTCGGGACAGGGGGCCTACGAGCAGTACTTC. Its translation is CASSYSGQGAYEQYF.

This chain connects TRBV9 to TRBJ2-1; 8 bases map to TRBD2. The junction had 8 bases not matched to a gene; V was cut back by 3 bases and J by 6 bases. The length of the CDR3 is 15 residues. In germline, CDR1 is SGDLS, CDR2 YYNGEE. As DNA, the CDR3 is TGTGCCAGCAGCGAACTTATGGGACTAGTCAATGAGCAGTTCTTC. Residues: CASSELMGLVNEQFF.

The chain couples TRBV7-2 to TRBJ2-5, with TRBD1 matching over 7 bases. From germline, CDR1 is SGHTA and CDR2 FQGNSA. V lost 3 bases, J lost 5 bases, and 6 bases stayed unmatched. This CDR3 spans 14 amino acids. CDR3 amino acids: CASSLDRRKETQYF. The CDR3 DNA is TGTGCCAGCAGCTTGGACAGGCGGAAGGAGACCCAGTACTTC. The whole variable domain, filled in from reference TRBV7-2 and TRBJ2-5, reads GAGVSQSPSNKVTEKGKDVELRCDPISGHTALYWYRQSLGQGLEFLIYFQGNSAPDKSGLPSDRFSAERTGGSVSTLTIQRTQQEDSAVYLCASSLDRRKETQYFGPGTRLLVL.